This T cell receptor (beta chain) derives from a study of tumor-infiltrating lymphocytes in primary liver carcinoma. About the research overall: The patients, men and women alike, were aged 30 to 69 years. Findings and caveats of the study: Researchers report that only about 8-25% of top clones turned up in all five tumor regions. Lesser overlap characterized tumor-adjacent and tumor-blood pairs relative to tumor region pairs.

From roughly 500 ng total RNA, TCR beta cDNA was generated with a primer in the constant region. Slightly modified ARM-PCR with three nested multiplex PCR rounds yielded TCR beta libraries. Rounds one and two of PCR, each of roughly 10 cycles, were primed with TRBV1-TRBV30 forward primers and a C-beta reverse primer. TCRdb re-called the multiplex PCR reads with MiXCR, one entry per CDR3 protein. In the table there are 95,000 to 150,000 distinct CDR3 sequences, approximately 70% of which are singletons. DNA and RNA were both co-extracted from approximately 20-30 mg of bulk tissue that had not been sorted. Surgical resection treated primary liver carcinoma in the patients. Germline loops: CDR1 SGHDT, CDR2 YYEEEE. V lost 6 bases to trimming and J lost 0 bases, with 11 bases between them. The CDR3 contains 14 residues. Worth noting for this clonotype: Its antigen remains unidentified.

The TCR originated in a woman aged 55-70 years with primary liver carcinoma and hepatitis B virus infection. Material: liver tumor tissue from sampling region 1. Noted subset: tumor region T1, superior pole. The V gene is TRBV5-6, the J gene TRBJ2-3; no clear D gene. For the CDR3, the DNA is TGTGCCAGCAACTTCGCCCGGAGCACAGATACGCAGTATTTT. This codes for CASNFARSTDTQYF.